Shown below are 32 T cell receptor beta chains from a single sample sequenced in a study of CD8 T cells in Susac syndrome. Random hexamers served to reverse transcribe roughly 0.45 to 1 ug RNA. TCRdb redid the calling of the immunoSEQ multiplex PCR reads with MiXCR, one entry per CDR3 protein. The table records 150,000 to 200,000 distinct CDR3 sequences, around 94% of them present only once. The sample comprised CD4+ T cells from PBMCs. These receptors were collected from a human donor in good health.

J is TRBJ1-5 and V is TRBV15; D is unresolved. This CDR3 is 12 amino acids long. With 0 bases removed from V and 8 bases from J, the gap between germline ends came to 5 bases. Germline lookup yields CDR1 LNHNV and CDR2 YYDKDF (reference sequence). The CDR3 loop is CATSRDLEPQHF. The DNA of the CDR3 is TGTGCCACCAGCAGAGATTTAGAGCCCCAGCATTTT.

The count of this clonotype is one. This chain joins TRBV7-3 and TRBJ2-3; D uncertain. The V gene lost 4 bases and the J gene lost 6 bases, with 11 bases spanning the gap. Germline V CDR1 and CDR2: SGHTA, FQGTGA. The CDR3 is 13 residues long. CDR3 residues: CASSYLARDTQYF. The CDR3 DNA sequence: TGTGCCAGCAGCTACCTCGCTCGGGATACGCAGTATTTT. Complete variable domain (other parts from reference TRBV7-3 and TRBJ2-3): GAGVSQTPSNKVTEKGKYVELRCDPISGHTALYWYRQSLGQGPEFLIYFQGTGAADDSGLPNDRFFAVRPEGSVSTLKIQRTERGDSAVYLCASSYLARDTQYFGPGTRLTVL.

The chain combines TRBV7-9 with TRBJ2-6; a possible D gene is TRBD2 (6 bases). Trimming removed 11 bases from V and 1 base from J, with 9 bases in between. The germline gives CDR1 SEHNR, CDR2 FQNEAQ (reference sequence). This CDR3 is built from 13 residues. CDR3 protein: CAGGESGANVLTF. CDR3 DNA sequence: TGTGCCGGCGGGGAGTCTGGGGCCAACGTCCTGACTTTC.

The rearrangement uses TRBV5-1 and TRBJ2-1; 10 bases are shared with TRBD2. CDR1 is SGHRS, CDR2 YFSETQ, per germline. V was clipped by 0 bases and J by 2 bases; unmatched bases: 8. The length of the CDR3 is 18 residues. DNA of the CDR3: TGCGCCAGCAGCTTGGTGGTAGCGGGGGGCAGCGCCTACAATGAGCAGTTCTTC. It specifies CASSLVVAGGSAYNEQFF. The full variable domain, rest sourced from reference TRBV5-1 and TRBJ2-1, is KAGVTQTPRYLIKTRGQQVTLSCSPISGHRSVSWYQQTPGQGLQFLFEYFSETQRNKGNFPGRFSGRQFSNSRSEMNVSTLELGDSALYLCASSLVVAGGSAYNEQFFGPGTRLTVL.

This rearrangement joins TRBV20-1 to TRBJ1-4, with TRBD1 as a possible D gene (6 bases). Germline values: CDR1 DFQATT, CDR2 SNEGSKA (reference sequence). The germline V and J ends were trimmed by 5 bases and 7 bases, with 14 bases remaining between them. The CDR3 is 13 amino acids. CDR3 DNA sequence: TGCAGTGCTTTACAGGGATTTGGTGAAAAACTGTTTTTT. Its translation: CSALQGFGEKLFF.

This clonotype was counted between two and nine times. The chain links TRBV18 to TRBJ1-1; D might be TRBD1 (5 bases). CDR3 length: 13 residues. Germline assignment: CDR1 KGHSH and CDR2 LQKENI. Trimming removed 0 bases at V and 3 bases at J, with 5 bases between. CDR3: CASSPPGDTEAFF. For the CDR3, the DNA is TGTGCCAGCTCACCACCGGGGGACACTGAAGCTTTCTTT.

The J gene is TRBJ2-1, the V gene TRBV6-1, with a weak D call TRBD1 (6 bases). Germline V gene lookup returns CDR1 MNHNS and CDR2 SASEGT. The CDR3 runs to 16 residues. The ends were cut back, 7 bases at V and 0 bases at J, with 16 bases in the middle. CDR3 in amino acids: CASNEPGHYSYNEQFF. DNA for the CDR3: TGTGCCAGCAACGAACCGGGACACTACTCCTACAATGAGCAGTTCTTC.

This chain joins TRBV7-9 and TRBJ1-1; D unclear. Deletions cut 3 bases from V and 8 bases from J, with 10 bases between. CDR1 SEHNR and CDR2 FQNEAQ come from the germline V gene (reference sequence). The CDR3 contains 12 residues. The CDR3 loop is CASSFQELEAFF. In nucleotides, the CDR3 is TGTGCCAGCAGCTTCCAAGAGCTAGAAGCTTTCTTT.

V and J are TRBV7-3 and TRBJ2-7, with no clear D. Germline V CDR1 and CDR2: SGHTA, FQGTGA. Between the trimmed V and J ends, which lost 1 base and 6 bases, there was a span of 13 bases. CDR3 length equals 14 residues. CDR3 loop: CASSLRHGSGEQYF. CDR3 DNA sequence: TGTGCCAGCAGCTTAAGGCACGGGTCTGGCGAGCAGTACTTC.

This rearrangement joins TRBV29-1 to TRBJ1-4, with 8 bases lining up with TRBD1. V was clipped by 1 base and J by 8 bases; unmatched bases: 3. This CDR3 spans 13 amino acids. Germline V CDR1 and CDR2: SQVTM, ANQGSEA. CDR3 region: CSVEGQGREKLFF. The CDR3 nucleotides are TGCAGCGTTGAAGGACAGGGGCGCGAAAAACTGTTTTTT.

V is TRBV20-1 and J is TRBJ1-1; 7 bases agree with TRBD1. The CDR3 has 11 residues. The V gene end was trimmed by 5 bases and the J gene end by 12 bases; junction bases not matched to a gene: 9. Germline loops: CDR1 DFQATT, CDR2 SNEGSKA (reference sequence). CDR3 amino acids: CSAASTGSTFF. CDR3 in DNA: TGCAGTGCTGCCTCGACAGGGTCAACTTTCTTT.

J is TRBJ2-5 and V is TRBV7-9; TRBD2 matches 15 bases. The trim removed 5 bases at V and 5 bases at J, leaving 6 bases unmatched. Germline CDR1 SEHNR, CDR2 FQNEAQ (reference sequence). This CDR3 has 16 residues. DNA for the CDR3: TGTGCCAGCAGCCGTGGACTAGCGGGGGGGCATGAGACCCAGTACTTC. As protein: CASSRGLAGGHETQYF.

The CDR3 reads CSARSLGQGDSAFF. DNA for the CDR3: TGCAGTGCTAGATCCCTAGGACAGGGGGATTCTGCTTTCTTT. The chain carries TRBV20-1 and TRBJ1-1; 10 bases agree with TRBD1. J was trimmed by 11 bases and V by 2 bases; bases with no gene match: 11. The CDR3 spans 14 residues. Germline CDR1 DFQATT, CDR2 SNEGSKA (reference sequence).

The gene calls are TRBV27 and TRBJ2-5, with a possible D match to TRBD2 (5 bases). Germline V gene sequence: CDR1 MNHEY, CDR2 SMNVEV (reference sequence). CDR3 size: 13 residues. V lost 6 bases and J 1 base, leaving 9 bases between the germline ends. This chain's CDR3 is CASSGVLQETQYF. CDR3 nucleotide sequence: TGTGCCAGCAGCGGGGTCCTCCAAGAGACCCAGTACTTC.

This clonotype was seen a few times. CDR3 in amino acids: CASTGMGKRGARGELFF. The CDR3 coding sequence is TGTGCCAGCACCGGAATGGGGAAGCGGGGGGCCCGGGGGGAGCTGTTTTTT. This sequence joins TRBV11-2 and TRBJ2-2, with 9 positions matching TRBD2. Trimming at V came to 7 bases and at J to 8 bases, leaving 17 bases not matched to a gene. The germline CDR1 and CDR2 sequences are SGHAT and FQNNGV. There are 17 residues in the CDR3. The entire variable domain, with the rest obtained from reference TRBV11-2 and TRBJ2-2, is as follows: EAGVAQSPRYKIIEKRQSVAFWCNPISGHATLYWYQQILGQGPKLLIQFQNNGVVDDSQLPKDRFSAERLKGVDSTLKIQPAKLEDSAVYLCASTGMGKRGARGELFFGEGSRLTVL.

The J gene is TRBJ2-1, the V gene TRBV30; 9 nucleotides match TRBD1. This CDR3 has 17 residues. J gave up 2 bases and V 3 bases, and 11 bases lay outside the gene matches. CDR1 and CDR2 from the germline V gene are GTSNPN and SVGIG (reference sequence). In DNA form, the CDR3 reads TGTGCCTGGAGGGACAGGGGTATTTTTGGCACCTACAATGAGCAGTTCTTC. Translating it yields CAWRDRGIFGTYNEQFF.

The V call is TRBV20-1, the J call TRBJ2-5; 10 bases line up with TRBD2. V trimming: 4 bases; J trimming: 2 bases; junction bases outside the gene matches: 1. The CDR3 covers 13 residues. Germline assignment: CDR1 DFQATT and CDR2 SNEGSKA (reference sequence). The CDR3 bases are TGCAGTGCTATAGCGGGGGGTCAAGAGACCCAGTACTTC. Translated: CSAIAGGQETQYF.

V usage is TRBV28 and J usage is TRBJ2-3, with D unclear. Germline lookup yields CDR1 MDHEN and CDR2 SYDVKM. The V end was cut by 3 bases, the J end by 9 bases, with 10 bases between. The CDR3 loop spans 12 amino acids. The CDR3 coding sequence is TGTGCCAGCAGTTTGAGTGAGGTCACGCAGTATTTT. Protein sequence: CASSLSEVTQYF.

This clonotype was found a few times. The chain has TRBV4-2 and TRBJ2-3, with 8 bases lining up with TRBD1. V lost 4 bases to trimming and J lost 4 bases; unmatched junction nucleotides: 4. The germline V gene encodes CDR1 LGHNA and CDR2 YNFKEQ. The CDR3 is 14 amino acids. The CDR3 sequence is CASSPRTGPDTQYF. CDR3 sequence (DNA): TGTGCCAGCAGCCCCCGGACAGGGCCAGATACGCAGTATTTT.

The chain recombines TRBV3-1 with TRBJ1-3; D unresolved. Germline CDR1 is LGHDT and CDR2 is YNNKEL (reference sequence). V was shortened by 5 bases and J by 12 bases, with 17 bases between the two germline ends. CDR3 length: 13 amino acids. For the CDR3, the DNA is TGTGCCAGCAGCTTCATCGGGGATGGAAGCATATATTTT. Its translation is CASSFIGDGSIYF.

The gene calls are TRBV6-2 or TRBV6-3 and TRBJ2-3; D gene ambiguous. CDR3 size: 12 residues. Germline CDR1 reads MNHEY; CDR2 reads SVGEGT. Trimming took 7 bases from V and 2 from J, leaving 7 bases between them. DNA for the CDR3: TGTGCCAGCATGGATCCCACAGATACGCAGTATTTT. This encodes CASMDPTDTQYF.

This rearrangement joins TRBV7-3 to TRBJ2-2; 9 nucleotides line up with TRBD1. This CDR3 has 15 residues. Germline loops: CDR1 SGHTA, CDR2 FQGTGA. The V and J ends lost 5 bases and 5 bases, in that order; junction bases with no gene match: 6. In nucleotides, the CDR3 is TGTGCCAGCAGCCCGGGACAGGGAGGAACCGGGGAGCTGTTTTTT. As protein: CASSPGQGGTGELFF.

This chain connects TRBV6-5 to TRBJ2-5; weak D call: TRBD1 (6 bases). The V end lost 0 bases, the J end lost 5 bases, and 16 bases lay between the germline ends. The length of the CDR3 is 16 residues. Germline V gene data show CDR1 as MNHEY and CDR2 as SVGAGI. CDR3 nucleotide sequence: TGTGCCAGCAGTTACTCGGGGGCCGGTGTTGGGGAGACCCAGTACTTC. Amino acid sequence: CASSYSGAGVGETQYF.

The chain has TRBV24-1 and TRBJ2-6; TRBD1 might be the D (6 bases). Looked up from germline, CDR1 is KGHDR and CDR2 is SFDVKD. The CDR3 covers 17 residues. Trimming pared 4 bases from V and 0 bases from J, leaving 12 bases between. The CDR3 protein is CATSENRELSGANVLTF. In DNA, the CDR3 is TGTGCCACCAGTGAAAACAGGGAACTCTCTGGGGCCAACGTCCTGACTTTC.

The chain carries TRBV6-2 or TRBV6-3 and TRBJ2-2, with D unresolved. The CDR3 covers 16 residues. V was trimmed by 5 bases and J by 0 bases, leaving 13 bases between them. CDR1 MNHEY and CDR2 SVGEGT come from the germline V gene. CDR3 amino acids: CASSPDAFANTGELFF. The CDR3 DNA reads TGTGCCAGCAGTCCCGACGCGTTCGCGAACACCGGGGAGCTGTTTTTT.

The rearrangement links TRBV7-9 to TRBJ1-4, with no clear D. The CDR3 covers 13 residues. Germline loops: CDR1 SEHNR, CDR2 FQNEAQ (reference sequence). Trimming stripped 0 bases from V and 8 bases from J, with 7 bases between. CDR3 DNA sequence: TGTGCCAGCAGCTTAGCCGCACAGGAAAAACTGTTTTTT. Amino acids: CASSLAAQEKLFF.

V is TRBV5-1 and J is TRBJ2-5; D is tentatively TRBD1 or TRBD2 (6 bases each). The V gene's germline CDR1 is SGHRS and CDR2 YFSETQ. Trimming took 2 bases from V and 4 from J, leaving 15 bases between them. There are 15 residues in the CDR3. CDR3 protein: CASSLGGPGAETQYF. In nucleotides, the CDR3 is TGCGCCAGCAGCTTAGGGGGGCCCGGGGCAGAGACCCAGTACTTC.

The rearrangement links TRBV18 to TRBJ1-1, with 8 bases identical to TRBD1. This CDR3 contains 15 residues. Germline assignment: CDR1 KGHSH and CDR2 LQKENI. V dropped 2 bases and J dropped 1; count of bases not matched to a gene: 3. The CDR3 here is CASSPSTGGNTEAFF. CDR3 nucleotides: TGTGCCAGCTCACCAAGTACAGGGGGGAACACTGAAGCTTTCTTT.

This rearrangement joins TRBV10-2 to TRBJ2-5; TRBD1 or TRBD2 may be the D gene (5 bases each). V dropped 7 bases and J dropped 5 bases, with 11 bases sitting between them. The germline CDR1 and CDR2 sequences are WSHSY and SAAADI. The length of the CDR3 is 12 residues. The CDR3 is CASMGPGETQYF. Here the CDR3 DNA reads TGCGCCAGCATGGGACCAGGGGAGACCCAGTACTTC.

The chain uses TRBV9 and TRBJ2-7; no firm D call. The CDR3 is made up of 14 amino acids. The germline V and J ends were trimmed by 2 bases and 1 base, with 10 bases remaining between them. CDR1 SGDLS and CDR2 YYNGEE come from the germline V gene. Here the CDR3 reads CASSVLDRSYEQYF. Written as DNA, the CDR3 is TGTGCCAGCAGCGTTCTGGACCGTTCCTACGAGCAGTACTTC.

The chain couples TRBV6-1 to TRBJ2-1, with TRBD2 identical over 11 bases. This CDR3 region has 15 residues. Germline loops: CDR1 MNHNS, CDR2 SASEGT. V lost 2 bases and J lost 4; bases outside the gene matches: 1. The DNA for the CDR3 is TGTGCCAGCAGTGAACTAGCGGGGGGATACAATGAGCAGTTCTTC. Encoded protein: CASSELAGGYNEQFF.

The rearrangement uses TRBV29-1 and TRBJ2-3, with D possibly TRBD1 on 5 matching bases. The CDR3 loop spans 13 amino acids. Germline V gene data show CDR1 as SQVTM and CDR2 as ANQGSEA. V lost 8 bases and J 1 base, leaving 13 bases between the germline ends. The CDR3 region has the DNA TGCAGCATCGGTATGGGGCGCACAGATACGCAGTATTTT. Amino acids: CSIGMGRTDTQYF.